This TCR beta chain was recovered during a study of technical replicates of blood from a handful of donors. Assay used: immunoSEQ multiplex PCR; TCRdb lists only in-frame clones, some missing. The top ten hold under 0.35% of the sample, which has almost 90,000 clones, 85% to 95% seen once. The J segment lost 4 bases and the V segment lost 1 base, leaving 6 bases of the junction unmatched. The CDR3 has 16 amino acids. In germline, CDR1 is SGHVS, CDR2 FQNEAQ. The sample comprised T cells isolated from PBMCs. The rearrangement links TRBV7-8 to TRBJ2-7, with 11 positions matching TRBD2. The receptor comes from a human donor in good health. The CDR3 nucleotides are TGTGCCAGCAGCTTAGAGCTAGCGGGAGGCGCATACGAGCAGTACTTC. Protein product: CASSLELAGGAYEQYF.